The 13 T cell receptor beta chains listed next were all sequenced from one sample in a study of beta chain features in type 1 diabetes. Every isolated RNA sample was fully reverse transcribed, so sequencing captured expressed TCRB transcripts. Sequencing was performed with immunoSEQ multiplex PCR; in TCRdb, only in-frame clones are kept and a portion is missing. The repertoire holds roughly 25,000 clones, roughly three quarters seen once, with over 2% in the top ten. Material: Tregs from blood. These receptors were obtained from a woman in her thirties or forties in good health.

The V and J genes are TRBV4-1 and TRBJ1-2, with a tentative D call TRBD1 (6 bases). The CDR3 length is 14 residues. Trimming pared 0 bases from V and 4 bases from J, leaving 9 bases between. The germline V gene encodes CDR1 MGHRA and CDR2 YSYEKL. CDR3 loop: CASSQEGRGYGYTF. CDR3 nucleotide sequence: TGCGCCAGCAGCCAAGAGGGCAGGGGCTATGGCTACACCTTC.

This clone was detected only a few times. The chain couples TRBV7-2 to TRBJ1-1; no clear D gene. Germline CDR1 is SGHTA and CDR2 is FQGNSA. Trimming removed 1 base at V and 1 base at J, with 7 bases between. This CDR3 region has 14 residues. The CDR3 DNA follows: TGTGCCAGCAGCTTAGGCCTAGGGAACACTGAAGCTTTCTTT. As protein: CASSLGLGNTEAFF.

The chain couples TRBV7-9 to TRBJ1-1; 9 nucleotides match TRBD1. Unmatched junction bases numbered 5, after V lost 3 bases and J lost 6 bases. This CDR3 region has 14 residues. Germline-derived CDR1 and CDR2 are SEHNR and FQNEAQ (reference sequence). The CDR3 coding sequence is TGTGCCAGCAGCTTTTACAGGGGGCTGGCTGAAGCTTTCTTT. Its translation is CASSFYRGLAEAFF.

Points on this clone: Germline and junction disagree at one end, which may indicate a read error. The chain links TRBV28 to TRBJ2-7; a possible D gene is TRBD1 (5 bases). There are 13 residues in the CDR3. The germline V gene has CDR1 MDHEN and CDR2 SYDVKM. Here the CDR3 reads CASSLPPPAKGDF. DNA of the CDR3: TGTGCCAGCAGTTTACCGCCCCCGGCGAAAGGGGACTTC.

The chain uses TRBV5-6 and TRBJ2-5, with a possible D match to TRBD2 (5 bases). CDR3 size: 16 residues. The V end was cut by 3 bases, the J end by 1 base, with 16 bases between. Germline V gives CDR1 SGHDT, CDR2 YYEEEE. The DNA of the CDR3 is TGTGCCAGCAGCTGGGGTACCCGGACTGGCCAAGAGACCCAGTACTTC. Protein: CASSWGTRTGQETQYF.

This rearrangement joins TRBV9 to TRBJ1-2; perhaps TRBD1 as D (6 bases). Per the germline V gene, CDR1 is SGDLS and CDR2 is YYNGEE. The CDR3 runs to 17 residues. Trimming shortened V by 0 bases and J by 0 bases, and 15 bases separated the two germline ends. This CDR3 reads CASSVGVRGSSNYGYTF. The CDR3 DNA reads TGTGCCAGCAGCGTAGGGGTCAGGGGTTCGTCTAACTATGGCTACACCTTC. The whole variable domain, filled in from reference TRBV9 and TRBJ1-2, reads DSGVTQTPKHLITATGQRVTLRCSPRSGDLSVYWYQQSLDQGLQFLIQYYNGEERAKGNILERFSAQQFPDLHSELNLSSLELGDSALYFCASSVGVRGSSNYGYTFGSGTRLTVV.

The V and J genes are TRBV7-9 and TRBJ2-5; 7 bases match TRBD2. The germline V gene has CDR1 SEHNR and CDR2 FQNEAQ (reference sequence). This CDR3 has 17 residues. After removal of 1 base from V and 2 bases from J, the junction contained 10 bases not matched to a gene. CDR3 nucleotides: TGTGCCAGCAGCTTAGGGTTAAGCGGGGATTATCAAGAGACCCAGTACTTC. This codes for CASSLGLSGDYQETQYF.

The chain couples TRBV7-2 to TRBJ1-2; D might be TRBD1 (5 bases). The germline gives CDR1 SGHTA, CDR2 FQGNSA. The V end lost 5 bases, the J end lost 8 bases, and 27 bases lay between the germline ends. This CDR3 spans 17 amino acids. As DNA, the CDR3 is TGTGCCAGCAGCCCGATCCCGGGGGTATTCGTAATCGGGGGCTACACCTTC. This codes for CASSPIPGVFVIGGYTF.

This clone was observed a handful of times. The gene calls are TRBV4-3 and TRBJ2-3; 8 nucleotides agree with TRBD2. From germline, CDR1 is LGHNA and CDR2 YSLEER. With 0 bases clipped from V and 10 bases from J, the junction kept 3 bases outside the gene matches. This CDR3 comprises 13 residues. CDR3 protein: CASSQDGTSAQYF. The CDR3 DNA reads as TGCGCCAGCAGCCAAGATGGGACTAGTGCGCAGTATTTT.

This rearrangement joins TRBV11-2 to TRBJ2-7, with 13 bases that match TRBD2. Losses at the gene ends were 3 bases for V and 3 bases for J; bases not matched to a gene: 5. CDR3 length: 16 residues. Germline values: CDR1 SGHAT, CDR2 FQNNGV. The CDR3, as DNA: TGTGCCAGCAGCTTTACTAGCGGGGGGGCAGTCTACGAGCAGTACTTC. This encodes CASSFTSGGAVYEQYF.

The chain joins TRBV7-2 to TRBJ2-3, with TRBD2 matching over 11 bases. The CDR3 has 16 residues. V shed 2 bases, J shed 3 bases, and the junction held 4 bases outside the gene matches. Germline V gives CDR1 SGHTA, CDR2 FQGNSA. The CDR3 coding sequence is TGTGCCAGCAGCTTACTAGCGGGGGGCCGGACAGATACGCAGTATTTT. Translation gives CASSLLAGGRTDTQYF.

The chain combines TRBV7-9 with TRBJ1-2, with 8 bases matching TRBD1. The CDR3 length is 15 residues. Germline lookup yields CDR1 SEHNR and CDR2 FQNEAQ (reference sequence). V lost 4 bases, J lost 7 bases, and 11 bases stayed unmatched. The CDR3 loop is CASSSSQGASSGYTF. CDR3 coding DNA: TGTGCCAGCAGCTCTAGTCAGGGGGCTAGTTCTGGCTACACCTTC.

This rearrangement joins TRBV7-2 to TRBJ2-5; 10 bases line up with TRBD2. The J call may be mistaken, given a closer DNA end match to TRBJ2-7. The CDR3 runs to 17 residues. Germline lookup yields CDR1 SGHTA and CDR2 FQGNSA. CDR3 in DNA: TGTGCCAGCAGCTTAGGTATATCGAGACTAGCGGGTTACGAGCAGTACTTC. This sequence encodes CASSLGISRLAGYEQYF.